This T cell receptor beta chain came from a study of T cells in localized non-small cell lung cancer. Findings of the study overall: Sequencing covered just one tumor region, so heterogeneity cannot be ruled out.

Points on this clone: Its target is unknown.

This CDR3 has 19 amino acids. Looked up from germline, CDR1 is SNHLY and CDR2 is FYNNEI. V gave up 6 bases and J gave up 2 bases; unmatched junction bases: 20. Produced via immunoSEQ multiplex PCR; TCRdb's table is partial and in-frame only. The sample yields several thousand clones, approximately 40% seen once. The sample was lung tumor tissue, taken before any cancer treatment. The TCR originated in a man aged 40 to 75 with stage III lung adenocarcinoma. The rearrangement joins TRBV2 to TRBJ2-3; 7 bases map to TRBD2. The CDR3 is CASSDGTTGTTPLTDTQYF. The CDR3 DNA is TGTGCCAGCAGCGACGGAACGACCGGGACTACGCCCCTCACAGATACGCAGTATTTT.